A single sample is the source of the 11 T cell receptor beta chains below, sequenced in a study of radiotherapy plus CTLA-4 blockade in lung cancer. The assay was immunoSEQ multiplex PCR, and TCRdb's table has in-frame clones only and misses some. The sample has about 100,000 clones, roughly 80% seen once. The input for sequencing was peripheral blood, taken from a patient treated with radiotherapy plus ipilimumab. These receptor sequences come from a human donor with non-small cell lung cancer who had stable disease on radiotherapy plus ipilimumab.

This chain uses TRBV7-9 with TRBJ1-3, with D tentatively TRBD1 (6 bases). CDR1 is SEHNR and CDR2 is FQNEAQ in the germline V gene (reference sequence). V lost 5 bases to trimming and J lost 1 base, with 12 bases between them. The CDR3 spans 15 residues. The CDR3 region has the DNA TGTGCCAGCAGCCCTCGGGACAAGTCTGGAAACACCATATATTTT. Translation gives CASSPRDKSGNTIYF.

The rearrangement uses TRBV7-9 and TRBJ1-1; D not resolved. The length of the CDR3 is 16 residues. Germline V gene sequence: CDR1 SEHNR, CDR2 FQNEAQ (reference sequence). V was pared by 0 bases and J by 4 bases, with 15 bases between. The CDR3 DNA reads TGTGCCAGCAGCTTAGCGCAAGGGTCTGGCGGCACTGAAGCTTTCTTT. Translation: CASSLAQGSGGTEAFF.

This chain's CDR3 is CASSLVPSEETQYF. The DNA for the CDR3 is TGCGCCAGCAGCTTGGTACCTAGCGAAGAGACCCAGTACTTC. The rearrangement uses TRBV5-1 and TRBJ2-5, with D possibly being TRBD2 (6 bases). The CDR3 spans 14 residues. Trimming removed 0 bases at V and 3 bases at J, with 9 bases between. The germline V gene encodes CDR1 SGHRS and CDR2 YFSETQ.

The chain is built from TRBV14 and TRBJ2-6; 9 bases align to TRBD2. The CDR3 extends over 19 amino acids. V gave up 1 base and J gave up 0 bases; unmatched junction bases: 7. CDR1 is SGHDN, CDR2 FVKESK, per germline. CDR3 sequence: CASSQVSGRRSSGANVLTF. For the CDR3, the DNA is TGTGCCAGCAGCCAAGTGAGCGGGAGGCGAAGCTCTGGGGCCAACGTCCTGACTTTC.

This clone showed up just once. The CDR3 sequence is CASSIPLASGRTGNTIYF. As DNA, the CDR3 is TGTGCCAGTAGTATACCACTCGCGAGCGGGCGAACTGGAAACACCATATATTTT. The chain joins TRBV19 to TRBJ1-3; D call uncertain. Trimming removed 2 bases from V and 2 bases from J, with 19 bases in between. Germline CDR1 and CDR2: LNHDA and SQIVND (reference sequence). The CDR3 consists of 18 residues.

This clone was seen once. The V gene is TRBV2, the J gene TRBJ2-7; TRBD1 is a possible D gene (5 bases). The length of the CDR3 is 15 residues. V was clipped by 3 bases and J by 4 bases, with 16 bases between them. CDR1 is SNHLY and CDR2 is FYNNEI in the germline V gene. The CDR3 coding sequence is TGTGCCAGCAGTGACCCCTCTAGGGGCAGGTACGAGCAGTACTTC. Its protein product is CASSDPSRGRYEQYF.

This clone was seen just once. The CDR3 loop reads CASRHRGRDGYTF. DNA of the CDR3: TGTGCCAGCAGGCACAGGGGTCGGGATGGCTACACCTTC. V is TRBV28 and J is TRBJ1-2; 7 positions agree with TRBD1. Trimming took 6 bases from V and 6 from J; bases not matched to a gene: 7. The CDR3 consists of 13 residues. Looked up from germline, CDR1 is MDHEN and CDR2 is SYDVKM.

The V and J genes are TRBV30 and TRBJ1-1, with TRBD1 as a possible D gene (5 bases). From germline, CDR1 is GTSNPN and CDR2 SVGIG (reference sequence). This CDR3 has 14 residues. V was trimmed by 2 bases and J by 1 base, leaving 11 bases between them. CDR3 nucleotide sequence: TGTGCCTGGAGTTCGGCCAGGGCGAACACTGAAGCTTTCTTT. Translation gives CAWSSARANTEAFF.

V gene TRBV5-6 combines with J gene TRBJ2-5; D is unresolved. The V gene's germline CDR1 is SGHDT and CDR2 YYEEEE. V was clipped by 4 bases and J by 0 bases, with 4 bases between them. The CDR3 loop spans 12 amino acids. Here the CDR3 DNA reads TGTGCCAGCAGCCCCAACCAAGAGACCCAGTACTTC. Amino acid sequence: CASSPNQETQYF.

The chain uses TRBV7-3 and TRBJ2-3; 15 nucleotides align to TRBD2. The germline V gene has CDR1 SGHTA and CDR2 FQGTGA. After removal of 5 bases from V and 7 bases from J, the junction contained 7 bases not matched to a gene. The CDR3 contains 16 residues. The CDR3 sequence is CASSDGLAGGRNTQYF. CDR3 in DNA: TGTGCCAGCAGCGATGGACTAGCGGGGGGGCGGAATACGCAGTATTTT.

This clone was observed a few times. The CDR3 DNA reads TGTGCCAGCAGTTATGGGACTAGCGAAGGGGATACGCAGTATTTT. Translation: CASSYGTSEGDTQYF. The chain employs TRBV6-5 and TRBJ2-3; 10 bases line up with TRBD2. CDR1 is MNHEY, CDR2 SVGAGI, per germline. The CDR3 is 15 amino acids. Trimming removed 3 bases from V and 6 bases from J; junction bases left unmatched: 6.